This entry features one TCR beta chain sequence. Its antigen remains unidentified. No base quality values were provided; no much bigger clone lies one nucleotide off. The sample is drawn from a study of beta chain features in type 1 diabetes (dated by TCRdb to between 2017 and 2018). A note on the overall study: Mean age, gender distribution, total cell number and subset yield did not differ between patients and healthy donors. A total of about 100 million sorted cells were examined across all samples, and RNA yield correlated strongly with the number of cells per subset. The study compared TCRB repertoires of sorted circulating CD4+ T cell subsets between recently diagnosed type 1 diabetes patients and matched healthy donors. Whereas all 30 or so donors provided naive and central memory subsets, regulatory and stem cell-like memory subsets were isolated from just 8 patients and roughly eight healthy donors.

All of the isolated RNA was reverse transcribed with the High Capacity cDNA Reverse Transcription Kit, so expressed TCRB transcripts were sequenced. Naive, central memory and regulatory T cell samples underwent deep immunoSEQ sequencing, averaging about 3.57 million total reads per sample. Sorted cells were lysed in RLT buffer, and RNA was extracted using DNase-treated RNeasy Micro or Mini kits according to cell number. To prevent cross-contamination, each cell subset was processed individually, whereas patient and healthy donor samples were processed jointly. Using the immunoSEQ multiplex PCR, TCRB sequences were amplified from cDNA into 87-bp fragments spanning the CDR3 region. The amplicons were sequenced using the Illumina HiSeq platform. Per the original workflow: PCR bias was corrected computationally using synthetic template baselines, and reads within Hamming distance 2 were collapsed, with unmergeable singletons discarded. Reads were aligned against IMGT so that V, D and J genes, CDR3 length and insertions or deletions at six rearrangement sites could be assigned. Within each subset, clonotype counts were normalized to sorted cell number, and only after that were true diversity and Gini coefficients computed with the tcR R package. The overlap coefficient, calculated on TCRB nucleotide sequences, was used to quantify repertoire sharing. Out-of-frame TCRB sequences from naive cells were analyzed to stand in for the pre-selection repertoire. TCRdb re-hosts the immuneACCESS table, in-frame sequences only. Its copies lack some clones; in the studies checked, an unresolved V gene accounts for under half of them, and the cause for the rest is not known. V, J and clone size derive from that table, while D and trimming were established from the DNA sequence. This sample has approximately 240,000 clones in its table, and roughly 17% of those were observed once. The ten most abundant clones make up approximately 0.081% of the sample.

Each donor gave one peripheral blood draw, roughly 110 mL on average, collected into heparinised tubes. A BD FACSAria II and a panel including CD45RO, CCR7, CD25, CD127, CD95 and CD27 were used to sort naive, central memory, regulatory and stem cell-like memory CD4+ T cells. All sorted populations exceeded 95% purity. Right away, PBMCs were isolated by Lymphoprep density gradient centrifugation and were stained directly, with no culture step. Samples were stained and sorted in pairs, with one healthy donor and one patient per experiment, so that batch effects were minimized. Study-wide findings and limitations: Shorter templates might have been favored by PCR, but patient and control samples were amplified and corrected together, so both groups would have been affected equally by any skew. Patients with type 1 diabetes made fewer insertions and deleted more nucleotides at VDJ recombination sites, implying thymic rearrangement abnormalities. Because cDNA was sequenced instead of genomic DNA, activated cells with high expression could be over-represented, although the groups did not differ in activation or CD3 levels. HLA sub-analyses involved small numbers of individuals, so any influence of HLA type on TCRB rearrangement remained unresolved. Type 1 diabetes patients showed a moderate but significant shortening of TCRB CDR3 length in all four CD4+ subsets. Naive, central memory and regulatory TCRB repertoires appeared more similar among patients than among healthy donors.

The cysteine opens and the phenylalanine closes a CDR3 of 12 amino acids. The kept DNA is CDR3 alone, 36 bases in frame from the first base. V is reduced by 10 bases and J by 3 bases, leaving a spacing of 13 bases between them. The CDR1 and CDR2 encoded by the germline V gene are ENHRY and SYGVKD. The sequenced material came from naive CD4+ T cells from blood. What the cell subset or site label conveys for this sample: true naive CD4+ T cells. The sequence was collected from a man aged 25 to 45 with type 1 diabetes. Recombination joined TRBV10-3 with TRBJ2-7; TRBD1 is a weak D gene call, 6 bases matching. The nucleotides are TGTGCCAGTTCTCAACAGGGCTACGAGCAGTACTTC. Protein translation: CASSQQGYEQYF.